These T cell receptor beta chains were read from a single sample in a study of early T cells in non-severe SARS-CoV-2 infection. TCRdb re-called the 5' RACE reads through MiXCR, storing one row per CDR3 protein. The profile shows 80,000 to 95,000 distinct CDR3 sequences, over 9% of them singletons. The sequenced sample consisted of whole blood. These receptors were collected from an adult who was a healthcare worker with PCR-confirmed SARS-CoV-2 infection or an uninfected control (not recorded which). Each CDR3 is given with its conserved first and last residue. The D gene is left open where the match is weak. Size is stated for part of the rows, as once, few or many counts, or as a class when the clone is expanded.

j_call,v_call,clone_size,d_call,cdr3_nt,cdr3_aa
TRBJ2-2,TRBV19,many,-,TGTGCCAGTAGTAAGCATGGCGGCGCGAACACCGGGGAGCTGTTTTTT,CASSKHGGANTGELFF
TRBJ1-2,TRBV4-2,-,TRBD1,TGTGCCAGCAGCCAAGATTACAGGGGTTATGGCTACACCTTC,CASSQDYRGYGYTF
TRBJ1-2,TRBV10-2,few,TRBD1,TGCGCCAGCAGTGACCTACGCCGGGACAGGGGGCCCCTTGGCTACACCTTC,CASSDLRRDRGPLGYTF
TRBJ1-1,TRBV12-3/TRBV12-4,few,-,TGTGCCAGCAGTTGGACTATGGAAAAGACTGAAGCTTTCTTT,CASSWTMEKTEAFF
TRBJ2-7,TRBV6-2/TRBV6-3,many,TRBD2,TGTGCCAGCAGTTACTCCGGACTAGCGGGAGGGTACGAGCAGTACTTC,CASSYSGLAGGYEQYF
TRBJ1-5,TRBV11-2,many,TRBD1,TGTGCCAGCAGCCCGACAGGGGGAAGGCAGCCCCAGCATTTT,CASSPTGGRQPQHF
TRBJ2-1,TRBV7-7,-,TRBD2,TGTGCTAGCAGCCGAGGACTAGCGGGAGGCGATGAGCAGTTCTTC,CASSRGLAGGDEQFF
TRBJ2-1,TRBV20-1,-,TRBD2,TGCAGTGCTAGAGGCGGGGGACTAGCGGGAGTAGTAGGTCACAATGAGCAGTTCTTC,CSARGGGLAGVVGHNEQFF
TRBJ1-3,TRBV5-1,many,-,TGCGCCAGCAGCTTGGAGGGCAGGGCTGGAAACACCATATATTTT,CASSLEGRAGNTIYF
TRBJ2-2,TRBV13,few,TRBD2,TGTGCCAGCAGCTATGGACTAGCGGGAGAGTTCGGGGAGCTGTTTTTT,CASSYGLAGEFGELFF
TRBJ1-5,TRBV3-1,few,-,TGTGCCAGCAGCCAAGGCGGGGCAGCCAATAGCAATCAGCCCCAGCATTTT,CASSQGGAANSNQPQHF
TRBJ2-3,TRBV6-2/TRBV6-3,-,-,TGTGCCAGCAGTTATAGGGACCCCACAGATACGCAGTATTTT,CASSYRDPTDTQYF
TRBJ1-1,TRBV6-5,many,-,TGTGCCAGCTATGGGGTGGTGACTGAAGCTTTCTTT,CASYGVVTEAFF
TRBJ1-4,TRBV7-9,many,-,TGTGCCAGCAGCAGACAGCAACAGGGACGAGGATTCGATACTTTT,CASSRQQQGRGFDTF
TRBJ2-3,TRBV10-3,-,-,TGTGCCATCAGTGTGAAAATGGGCAAAGATACGCAGTATTTT,CAISVKMGKDTQYF
TRBJ2-1,TRBV24-1,-,TRBD2,TGTGCCACCAGTCCTCCTAGCGGATACAATGAGCAGTTCTTC,CATSPPSGYNEQFF
TRBJ2-3,TRBV7-3,-,TRBD1,TGTGCCAGCAGCTCGACGACAGGGTTAGATACGCAGTATTTT,CASSSTTGLDTQYF
TRBJ2-1,TRBV7-2,-,-,TGTGCCAGCAGCAGGGGGAGTCACTACAATGAGCAGTTCTTC,CASSRGSHYNEQFF
TRBJ2-1,TRBV7-6,few,-,TGTGCCAGCAGCTTAATACAGAACAATGAGCAGTTCTTC,CASSLIQNNEQFF
TRBJ2-1,TRBV20-1,-,TRBD2,TGCAGTGCTAGCTCCTTTGCTAGCGGGAGCTACAATGAGCAGTTCTTC,CSASSFASGSYNEQFF
TRBJ1-6,TRBV7-9,few,-,TGTGCCAGCAGCTTAGGGGCAGGGTTAGGCTCACCCCTCCACTTT,CASSLGAGLGSPLHF
TRBJ2-1,TRBV5-1,few,-,TGCGCCAGCAGCTTGGCCTTTAATGAGCAGTTCTTC,CASSLAFNEQFF
TRBJ2-6,TRBV2,many,-,TGTGCCAGCAGCGAGCAGGGAATCGGGGCCAACGTCCTGACTTTC,CASSEQGIGANVLTF
TRBJ1-1,TRBV6-6,-,TRBD1,TGTGCCAGCATCCTCACAGGGGGCGCATGGGCTTTCTTT,CASILTGGAWAFF
TRBJ2-3,TRBV9,few,-,TGTGCCAGCAGCGTAACCGATTCCACAGATACGCAGTATTTT,CASSVTDSTDTQYF
TRBJ1-6,TRBV27,-,TRBD1,TGTGCCAGCAGTCGGACAGGATATAATTCACCCCTCCACTTT,CASSRTGYNSPLHF
TRBJ2-1,TRBV27,many,-,TGTGCCAGCAGTTTATCTAGCGGTTCGGATCGGTTCTTC,CASSLSSGSDRFF
TRBJ2-7,TRBV20-1,few,TRBD2,TGCAGTGCTAGAGACACCTTTGTAAAGGCGGGAGGCTCCTACGAGCAGTACTTC,CSARDTFVKAGGSYEQYF
TRBJ1-5,TRBV3-1,few,-,TGTGCCAGCAGCCAAGATCACTCCAATCAGCCCCAGCATTTT,CASSQDHSNQPQHF
TRBJ2-7,TRBV12-5,-,-,TGTGCTAGTGCGCGAGACGGAAACCGCTACGAGCAGTACTTC,CASARDGNRYEQYF
TRBJ1-1,TRBV12-5,-,-,TGTGCTAGTGGTTTAGGTACTGAAGCTTTCTTT,CASGLGTEAFF
TRBJ2-1,TRBV7-9,few,TRBD2,TGTGCCAGCAGGGGACTAGCGGGAGCACCTGAGCAGTTCTTC,CASRGLAGAPEQFF
TRBJ1-5,TRBV6-2/TRBV6-3,many,-,TGTGCCAGCACCTCAGTGGGGTGGGGTCAGCCCCAGCATTTT,CASTSVGWGQPQHF
TRBJ1-1,TRBV7-8,many,-,TGTGCCAGCAGCTTAGGCCATGATTGGGGTAGAAGCACTGAAGCTTTCTTT,CASSLGHDWGRSTEAFF
TRBJ2-5,TRBV7-3,few,-,TGTGCCAGCAGCTTTGGAACGCGAGAGACCCAGTACTTC,CASSFGTRETQYF
TRBJ2-3,TRBV7-3,few,-,TGTGCCAGCAGCTTTACAGGGAGGACAGATACGCAGTATTTT,CASSFTGRTDTQYF
TRBJ2-3,TRBV7-2,few,-,TGTGCCAGCAGCTTTGACGGCACAGATACGCAGTATTTT,CASSFDGTDTQYF
TRBJ1-3,TRBV7-9,-,-,TGTGCCAGCAGCTTGGTACAGGGTTTCTCTGGAAACACCATATATTTT,CASSLVQGFSGNTIYF
TRBJ1-1,TRBV30,-,-,TGTGCCTGGAGTGTAGGGCGGCTGAACACTGAAGCTTTCTTT,CAWSVGRLNTEAFF
TRBJ1-3,TRBV6-6,-,-,TGTGCCAGCAGTTCCCCGGACAGTGGAAACACCATATATTTT,CASSSPDSGNTIYF
TRBJ2-3,TRBV20-1,few,TRBD1,TGCAGTGCTCTCACTAGGGGGCAGACACTCACAGATACGCAGTATTTT,CSALTRGQTLTDTQYF
TRBJ2-3,TRBV19,few,-,TGTGCCAGTAGTATCCTCGGATTCGAGGCATATACGCAGTATTTT,CASSILGFEAYTQYF
TRBJ2-2,TRBV6-1,few,-,TGTGCCAGCGTCCCTCCTCACAGGGAGCTGTTTTTT,CASVPPHRELFF
TRBJ2-7,TRBV7-8,-,TRBD2,TGTGCCAGCAGCTTGACCGGACTAGTAGGATCCTACGAGCAGTACTTC,CASSLTGLVGSYEQYF
TRBJ2-5,TRBV3-1,many,TRBD2,TGTGCCAGCAGCCAAGATCGCAGTAGCGGGAGATCTCAGACCCAGTACTTC,CASSQDRSSGRSQTQYF
TRBJ1-1,TRBV11-2,-,-,TGTGCCAGCAGCTCTTCCTCCATAATGGACACTGAAGCTTTCTTT,CASSSSSIMDTEAFF
TRBJ2-3,TRBV5-1,-,TRBD2,TGCGCCAGCAGCTTGCTCGCGGGAGCAGATACGCAGTATTTT,CASSLLAGADTQYF
TRBJ1-6,TRBV2,-,-,TGTGCCAGTAGGTGGGAGTCCTATAATTCACCCCTCCACTTT,CASRWESYNSPLHF
TRBJ2-7,TRBV6-6,many,TRBD2,TGTGCCAGCAGCCTTACTAGCGGGGGGACCTACGAGCAGTACTTC,CASSLTSGGTYEQYF
TRBJ2-7,TRBV5-1,-,-,TGCGCCAGCAGCTTGGGAAGTTTAGCCAAGGACGAGCAGTACTTC,CASSLGSLAKDEQYF
TRBJ1-6,TRBV27,-,-,TGTGCCAGCAGTTTAGGGTTTACCCCTAATTCACCCCTCCACTTT,CASSLGFTPNSPLHF
TRBJ2-3,TRBV20-1,many,-,TGCAGTGCTAGAAAAAGGGTTTCCAACACAGATACGCAGTATTTT,CSARKRVSNTDTQYF
TRBJ2-1,TRBV18,many,TRBD2,TGTGCCAGCTCACCACCGGGACTAGCGGGTCCCAAAGAGCAGTTCTTC,CASSPPGLAGPKEQFF